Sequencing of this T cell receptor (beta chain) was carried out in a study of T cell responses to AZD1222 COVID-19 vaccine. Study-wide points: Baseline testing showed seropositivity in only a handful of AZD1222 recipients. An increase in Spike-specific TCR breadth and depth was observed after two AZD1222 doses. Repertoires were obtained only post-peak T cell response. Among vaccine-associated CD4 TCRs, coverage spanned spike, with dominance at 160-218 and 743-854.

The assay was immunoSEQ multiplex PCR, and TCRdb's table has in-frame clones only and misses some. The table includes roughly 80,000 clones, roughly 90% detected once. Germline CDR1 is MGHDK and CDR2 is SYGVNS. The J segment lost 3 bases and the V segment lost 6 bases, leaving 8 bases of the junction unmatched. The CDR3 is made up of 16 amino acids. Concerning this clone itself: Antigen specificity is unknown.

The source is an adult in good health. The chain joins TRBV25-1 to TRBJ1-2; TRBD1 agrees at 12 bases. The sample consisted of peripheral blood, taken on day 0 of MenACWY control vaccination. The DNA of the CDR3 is TGTGCCAGCAGGGCGACAGGGACAGGGGGCTACTATGGCTACACCTTC. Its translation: CASRATGTGGYYGYTF.